The 10 T cell receptor beta chains below come from one sample, sequenced in a study of blood T cell repertoires in COVID-19. Only in-frame clones appear in the TCRdb table, and some are missing; sequencing was by immunoSEQ multiplex PCR. The data hold about 160,000 clones, with around 90% observed a single time. Sequencing used peripheral blood. Source of these receptors: a woman aged 60-70 years who had recovered from COVID-19.

The chain employs TRBV9 and TRBJ1-1; D ambiguous. This CDR3 spans 14 amino acids. The V end was cut by 3 bases, the J end by 9 bases, with 18 bases between. Looked up from germline, CDR1 is SGDLS and CDR2 is YYNGEE. For the CDR3, the DNA is TGTGCCAGCAGCGCCTCCGAAGTGCGTGTAAAAGCTTTCTTT. Amino acid sequence: CASSASEVRVKAFF.

The gene calls are TRBV7-9 and TRBJ2-7; 11 bases map to TRBD2. In germline, CDR1 is SEHNR, CDR2 FQNEAQ (reference sequence). The V segment lost 6 bases and the J segment 3 bases; nucleotides outside the gene matches: 7. This CDR3 has 15 residues. The CDR3 is CASRQASGGHYEQYF. CDR3 nucleotide sequence: TGTGCCAGCAGGCAAGCTAGCGGGGGGCACTACGAGCAGTACTTC.

The chain employs TRBV29-1 and TRBJ1-2; the match to TRBD1 covers 8 bases. The V segment lost 3 bases and the J segment 8 bases; nucleotides outside the gene matches: 5. CDR3 length: 12 residues. Germline V gene lookup returns CDR1 SQVTM and CDR2 ANQGSEA. The DNA for the CDR3 is TGCAGCGTTGATCAGGGGGCGCCCGGCTACACCTTC. As protein: CSVDQGAPGYTF.

The V call is TRBV28, the J call TRBJ1-3, with 9 bases matching TRBD1. CDR1 is MDHEN and CDR2 is SYDVKM in the germline V gene. V was pared by 3 bases and J by 3 bases, with 12 bases of the junction left unmatched. The CDR3 totals 18 residues. This CDR3 reads CASSFWARTGESGNTIYF. The CDR3 DNA sequence: TGTGCCAGCAGTTTTTGGGCCCGGACAGGGGAAAGTGGAAACACCATATATTTT.

V is TRBV4-1 and J is TRBJ2-1; D not certain. The CDR3 sequence is 13 residues long. Trimming cost V 5 bases and J 9 bases, with 14 bases left between them. Germline V gene sequence: CDR1 MGHRA, CDR2 YSYEKL. The CDR3 DNA reads as TGCGCCAGCAGCTTTCACGAGGAGACTGAGCAGTTCTTC. It codes for CASSFHEETEQFF.

The chain joins TRBV14 to TRBJ2-1; 9 bases match TRBD2. V gave up 9 bases and J gave up 9 bases; unmatched junction bases: 9. Germline V gene data show CDR1 as SGHDN and CDR2 as FVKESK. The CDR3 length is 13 residues. The CDR3 region has the DNA TGTGCCAGAAAGGTAGCGGGAGTTCGTGAGCAGTTCTTC. It is translated as CARKVAGVREQFF.

The count of this clone is one. The chain couples TRBV13 to TRBJ1-4, with D unclear. Per the germline V gene, CDR1 is PRHDT and CDR2 is FYEKMQ (reference sequence). Trimming removed 3 bases at V and 8 bases at J, with 4 bases between. This CDR3 comprises 11 residues. The CDR3 sequence is CASSFREKLFF. CDR3 DNA: TGTGCCAGCAGCTTCCGGGAAAAACTGTTTTTT.

The V and J genes are TRBV11-2 and TRBJ2-1; perhaps TRBD2 as D (5 bases). The germline V gene has CDR1 SGHAT and CDR2 FQNNGV. CDR3 length: 14 residues. V lost 5 bases and J 7 bases, leaving 15 bases between the germline ends. Here the CDR3 DNA reads TGTGCCAGCAGCCTTATTCGGGGTAGAAATGAGCAGTTCTTC. This translates into CASSLIRGRNEQFF.

V is TRBV6-6 and J is TRBJ2-5, with 9 bases aligning to TRBD1. V trimming: 6 bases; J trimming: 5 bases; junction bases outside the gene matches: 13. The CDR3 has 16 residues. Looked up from germline, CDR1 is MNHNY and CDR2 is SVGAGI (reference sequence). The CDR3 coding sequence is TGTGCCAGCAGCCTCCAACCGGGACAGGGAGCGGAGACCCAGTACTTC. Its translation is CASSLQPGQGAETQYF.

The CDR3 spells CASSQRDRGEKLFF. The CDR3 DNA follows: TGTGCCAGCAGCCAAAGGGACAGGGGAGAAAAACTGTTTTTT. The chain carries TRBV3-1 (or the pseudogene TRBV3-2) and TRBJ1-4; 10 bases fit TRBD1. This CDR3 has 14 amino acids. Losses at the gene ends were 2 bases for V and 8 bases for J; bases not matched to a gene: 2. The germline CDR1 and CDR2 sequences are LGHDT and YNNKEL (reference sequence).